What follows are 23 T cell receptor beta chains derived from one specimen sequenced in a study of shared clonotypes between healthy human individuals. Assay used: immunoSEQ multiplex PCR; TCRdb lists only in-frame clones, some missing. The sample has 450,000 to 600,000 clones; 79% are singletons. The material sequenced was PBMCs. Receptor source: a woman aged 35 to 49 in good health. Some clones in this sample may be carry-over from other donors' samples.

V usage is TRBV27 and J usage is TRBJ1-2; 8 nucleotides align to TRBD1. Germline CDR1 reads MNHEY; CDR2 reads SMNVEV (reference sequence). The CDR3 is made up of 14 amino acids. J was trimmed by 4 bases and V by 6 bases; bases with no gene match: 7. The CDR3 DNA follows: TGTGCCAGCAGCGCTAGACAGGGGACCTATGGCTACACCTTC. Its translation is CASSARQGTYGYTF.

About this clone itself: The same CDR3 can be traced to other DNA sequences in this sample. The chain links TRBV28 to TRBJ2-7, with 7 positions matching TRBD1. This CDR3 has 14 amino acids. Germline V gives CDR1 MDHEN, CDR2 SYDVKM. Germline trimming cut 6 bases from V and 4 bases from J; bases unmatched to any gene: 9. The CDR3 coding sequence is TGTGCCAGCAGCCCCCCGGGGACAGCTTACGAGCAGTACTTC. Protein sequence: CASSPPGTAYEQYF.

CDR3 nucleotides: TGTGCCAGCAGCTTGGGGGTCGGGACAGTCTACGAGCAGTACTTC. Protein product: CASSLGVGTVYEQYF. V gene TRBV7-8 combines with J gene TRBJ2-7; 7 bases align to TRBD1. Trimming at V came to 3 bases and at J to 3 bases, leaving 8 bases not matched to a gene. CDR1 SGHVS and CDR2 FQNEAQ come from the germline V gene. This CDR3 region has 15 residues.

The CDR3 loop is CASSLGFPLAGRGYTF. The CDR3 DNA sequence: TGTGCCAGCAGCTTAGGATTCCCCCTCGCCGGTCGGGGCTACACCTTC. The rearrangement links TRBV13 to TRBJ1-2; no clear D gene. Trimming cost V 0 bases and J 8 bases, with 19 bases left between them. CDR3 length: 16 amino acids. Germline loops: CDR1 PRHDT, CDR2 FYEKMQ (reference sequence).

The J gene is TRBJ2-2, the V gene TRBV2; the match to TRBD1 covers 7 bases. V lost 2 bases, J lost 6 bases, and 0 bases stayed unmatched. CDR3 length equals 13 residues. Germline CDR1 reads SNHLY; CDR2 reads FYNNEI. The CDR3 nucleotides read TGTGCCAGCAGTGAACAGGGGGCCGGGGAGCTGTTTTTT. Translating gives CASSEQGAGELFF.

V is TRBV5-1 and J is TRBJ2-1, with D tentatively TRBD2 (6 bases). Trimming removed 2 bases from V and 5 bases from J, with 11 bases in between. The CDR3 sequence is 14 residues long. The germline V gene has CDR1 SGHRS and CDR2 YFSETQ. Written as DNA, the CDR3 is TGCGCCAGCAGCTTCGGGAGTTTGGACAATGAGCAGTTCTTC. It specifies CASSFGSLDNEQFF.

The chain recombines TRBV19 with TRBJ2-7, with 12 bases lining up with TRBD2. V shed 5 bases, J shed 2 bases, and the junction held 13 bases outside the gene matches. This CDR3 spans 18 amino acids. From germline, CDR1 is LNHDA and CDR2 SQIVND (reference sequence). CDR3: CASSESGLAGLTPYEQYF. The CDR3 nucleotides are TGTGCCAGTAGTGAATCGGGACTAGCGGGCCTAACCCCCTACGAGCAGTACTTC.

This clone was detected once. The chain links TRBV28 to TRBJ2-1, with 7 positions matching TRBD2. The CDR3 runs to 15 residues. Germline assignment: CDR1 MDHEN and CDR2 SYDVKM. V lost 0 bases, J lost 5 bases, and 4 bases stayed unmatched. The CDR3: CASSLWRTSNNEQFF. The CDR3 DNA is TGTGCCAGCAGTTTATGGAGGACTAGTAACAATGAGCAGTTCTTC. The full variable domain, its missing parts supplied by reference TRBV28 and TRBJ2-1, is DVKVTQSSRYLVKRTGEKVFLECVQDMDHENMFWYRQDPGLGLRLIYFSYDVKMKEKGDIPEGYSVSREKKERFSLILESASTNQTSMYLCASSLWRTSNNEQFFGPGTRLTVL.

The chain carries TRBV5-1 and TRBJ1-3, with D perhaps TRBD1 (6 bases). The CDR3 runs to 15 residues. Germline V gene lookup returns CDR1 SGHRS and CDR2 YFSETQ. V lost 1 base and J 2 bases, leaving 10 bases between the germline ends. DNA for the CDR3: TGCGCCAGCAGCTTGACAGGGTTGACTGGAAACACCATATATTTT. It specifies CASSLTGLTGNTIYF.

V usage is TRBV9 and J usage is TRBJ2-3; unclear D gene. The CDR3 length is 13 residues. Trimming shortened V by 3 bases and J by 1 base, and 6 bases separated the two germline ends. Per germline, CDR1 SGDLS and CDR2 YYNGEE. This CDR3 is CASSARRTDTQYF. CDR3 coding DNA: TGTGCCAGCAGCGCCCGGCGCACAGATACGCAGTATTTT. Combining the CDR3 with reference TRBV9 and TRBJ2-3 gives the whole variable domain DSGVTQTPKHLITATGQRVTLRCSPRSGDLSVYWYQQSLDQGLQFLIQYYNGEERAKGNILERFSAQQFPDLHSELNLSSLELGDSALYFCASSARRTDTQYFGPGTRLTVL.

CDR3: CASSPRSHYEQYF. DNA for the CDR3: TGTGCCAGCTCACCACGGAGTCACTACGAGCAGTACTTC. The J gene is TRBJ2-7, the V gene TRBV18; D remains unclear. Per the germline V gene, CDR1 is KGHSH and CDR2 is LQKENI. The CDR3 sequence is 13 residues long. The V gene lost 1 base and the J gene lost 3 bases, with 7 bases spanning the gap. Full variable domain (remainder filled in from reference TRBV18 and TRBJ2-7): NAGVMQNPRHLVRRRGQEARLRCSPMKGHSHVYWYRQLPEEGLKFMVYLQKENIIDESGMPKERFSAEFPKEGPSILRIQQVVRGDSAAYFCASSPRSHYEQYFGPGTRLTVT.

This chain joins TRBV15 and TRBJ1-5; no clear D. V lost 0 bases and J lost 6, with 9 bases in between. Germline V lookup: CDR1 LNHNV, CDR2 YYDKDF (reference sequence). The CDR3 covers 14 residues. The CDR3 is CATSREKRGQPQHF. CDR3 bases: TGTGCCACCAGCAGAGAAAAAAGAGGTCAGCCCCAGCATTTT.

This clone was counted only a few times. V and J are TRBV9 and TRBJ1-1; the D is unclear. The CDR3 contains 16 residues. V lost 0 bases, J lost 0 bases, and 12 bases lay in between. Germline V CDR1 and CDR2: SGDLS, YYNGEE. The DNA for the CDR3 is TGTGCCAGCAGCGTAGCTTTGGCAGGATTGAACACTGAAGCTTTCTTT. Its translation is CASSVALAGLNTEAFF.

The rearrangement links TRBV18 to TRBJ2-5, with D possibly being TRBD2 (6 bases). The CDR3 consists of 15 residues. Germline V gene sequence: CDR1 KGHSH, CDR2 LQKENI. V lost 2 bases and J 4 bases, leaving 14 bases between the germline ends. Written as DNA, the CDR3 is TGTGCCAGCTCACCAGTGGAGGGGTATAGAGAGACCCAGTACTTC. It specifies CASSPVEGYRETQYF.

V and J are TRBV7-3 and TRBJ1-3; D gene unclear. CDR3 size: 10 residues. V gave up 7 bases and J gave up 7 bases, with 5 bases separating them. Germline CDR1 SGHTA, CDR2 FQGTGA. The CDR3 sequence: CASTLNTIYF. CDR3 sequence (DNA): TGTGCCAGCACCCTCAACACCATATATTTT.

V and J are TRBV7-9 and TRBJ1-1; D call uncertain. This CDR3 has 13 residues. V was pared by 2 bases and J by 2 bases, with 6 bases between. Germline CDR1 is SEHNR and CDR2 is FQNEAQ (reference sequence). The CDR3 region is CASSLRSNTEAFF. The DNA of the CDR3 is TGTGCCAGCAGCTTACGGAGTAACACTGAAGCTTTCTTT.

The chain uses TRBV5-5 and TRBJ2-1, with a weak D call TRBD1 (6 bases). From germline, CDR1 is SGHKS and CDR2 YYEKEE (reference sequence). The V and J ends lost 0 bases and 7 bases respectively, with 17 bases between them. The CDR3 loop spans 16 amino acids. The chain's CDR3 is CASSLEGRGYGNEQFF. The CDR3 DNA reads TGTGCCAGCAGCTTGGAGGGCAGGGGTTACGGGAATGAGCAGTTCTTC. The whole variable domain, filled in from reference TRBV5-5 and TRBJ2-1, reads DAGVTQSPTHLIKTRGQQVTLRCSPISGHKSVSWYQQVLGQGPQFIFQYYEKEERGRGNFPDRFSARQFPNYSSELNVNALLLGDSALYLCASSLEGRGYGNEQFFGPGTRLTVL.

The genes are TRBV10-3 and TRBJ2-7, with TRBD1 identical over 7 bases. J was trimmed by 3 bases and V by 4 bases; bases with no gene match: 15. This CDR3 is 17 amino acids long. Germline CDR1 ENHRY, CDR2 SYGVKD. The CDR3 DNA reads as TGTGCCATCAGTGCACAGGGGCGTAACTCGCGTGACTACGAGCAGTACTTC. The encoded protein is CAISAQGRNSRDYEQYF.

The chain uses TRBV14 and TRBJ2-5; D not certain. Germline V gene sequence: CDR1 SGHDN, CDR2 FVKESK. V gave up 1 base and J gave up 5 bases, with 14 bases separating them. This CDR3 is built from 15 residues. The CDR3 here is CASSQGSLVGETQYF. DNA of the CDR3: TGTGCCAGCAGCCAAGGGTCCCTAGTTGGGGAGACCCAGTACTTC.

Concerning this clone itself: One junction end disagrees with the germline gene, perhaps due to a read error. The rearrangement links TRBV29-1 to TRBJ1-2; maybe TRBD1 (5 bases). The CDR3 loop spans 16 amino acids. Germline CDR1 and CDR2: SQVTM and ANQGSEA. The CDR3 DNA sequence: TGCGGCGTTGTTAGGACAATCAAGCCTCCCGGGTATGGCTACACCTTC. It yields the protein CGVVRTIKPPGYGYTF. The whole variable domain, remainder taken from reference TRBV29-1 and TRBJ1-2, is SAVISQKPSRDICQRGTSLTIQCQVDSQVTMMFWYRQQPGQSLTLIATANQGSEATYESGFVIDKFPISRPNLTFSTLTVSNMSPEDSSIYLCGVVRTIKPPGYGYTFGSGTRLTVV.

In the case of this clone: Other DNA sequences in this specimen translate into the identical CDR3. The rearrangement uses TRBV18 and TRBJ2-7; D is unresolved. Trimming stripped 3 bases from V and 2 bases from J, with 2 bases between. The germline V gene has CDR1 KGHSH and CDR2 LQKENI. The CDR3 has 11 residues. The CDR3 DNA reads as TGTGCCAGCTCACCTGCCTACGAGCAGTACTTC. Its translation: CASSPAYEQYF.

CDR3 nucleotide sequence: TGTGCCAGTAGTACCCGACAGAGCAATCAGCCCCAGCATTTT. It yields the protein CASSTRQSNQPQHF. The chain carries TRBV19 and TRBJ1-5; D is possibly TRBD1 (5 bases). The CDR3 spans 14 residues. Germline V gene sequence: CDR1 LNHDA, CDR2 SQIVND (reference sequence). Trimming pared 4 bases from V and 1 base from J, leaving 8 bases between.

V and J are TRBV7-2 and TRBJ2-2; maybe TRBD2 (6 bases). Germline V lookup: CDR1 SGHTA, CDR2 FQGNSA. Trimming pared 4 bases from V and 0 bases from J, leaving 15 bases between. The CDR3 loop spans 17 amino acids. The CDR3 region is CASSSRTILANTGELFF. The CDR3 coding sequence is TGTGCCAGCAGCTCTCGGACTATACTCGCGAACACCGGGGAGCTGTTTTTT.